The 30 T cell receptor beta chains given below trace back to one sample, sequenced in a study of blood T cell repertoires in COVID-19. The table came from immunoSEQ multiplex PCR; TCRdb's copy has only in-frame clones and leaves some out. Of over 45,000 clones listed, 89% are singletons. Sequenced sample: peripheral blood. Receptors were obtained from an older woman with COVID-19, enrolled during active disease.

The gene calls are TRBV7-2 and TRBJ2-7; the match to TRBD1 covers 12 bases. V gave up 2 bases and J gave up 6 bases; unmatched junction bases: 5. The germline CDR1 and CDR2 sequences are SGHTA and FQGNSA. CDR3 length equals 15 residues. The CDR3 sequence: CASSLYGTGGGEQYF. In DNA form, the CDR3 reads TGTGCCAGCAGCTTATACGGGACAGGGGGCGGCGAGCAGTACTTC.

J is TRBJ1-5 and V is TRBV4-1; unclear D gene. CDR3 length equals 17 residues. The ends were cut back, 2 bases at V and 0 bases at J, with 14 bases in the middle. CDR1 is MGHRA, CDR2 YSYEKL, per germline. The CDR3 here is CASSQREGVYSNQPQHF. The CDR3 bases are TGCGCCAGCAGCCAAAGGGAGGGCGTTTATAGCAATCAGCCCCAGCATTTT.

V gene TRBV6-2 or TRBV6-3 combines with J gene TRBJ2-7; D call uncertain. This CDR3 is built from 11 residues. Germline V gene sequence: CDR1 MNHEY, CDR2 SVGEGT. Trimming took 6 bases from V and 2 from J, leaving 5 bases between them. CDR3 coding DNA: TGTGCCAGCAGCTCTGCCTACGAGCAGTACTTC. Encoded protein: CASSSAYEQYF.

The J gene is TRBJ2-5, the V gene TRBV7-9, with a possible D match to TRBD2 (6 bases). Germline-derived CDR1 and CDR2 are SEHNR and FQNEAQ (reference sequence). The CDR3 covers 15 residues. V gave up 1 base and J gave up 3 bases, with 12 bases separating them. DNA for the CDR3: TGTGCCAGCAGCTTAGATAGGCTAGCGAAAGAGACCCAGTACTTC. This codes for CASSLDRLAKETQYF.

The V and J genes are TRBV7-8 and TRBJ2-1, with 7 bases that match TRBD1. CDR1 and CDR2 (germline): SGHVS, FQNEAQ. Unmatched junction bases numbered 3, after V lost 4 bases and J lost 3 bases. This CDR3 is built from 14 residues. The CDR3 loop reads CASSSWDSYNEQFF. As DNA, the CDR3 is TGTGCCAGCAGCTCGTGGGACAGCTACAATGAGCAGTTCTTC.

The chain combines TRBV7-2 with TRBJ2-5, with unresolved D. With 0 bases removed from V and 4 bases from J, the gap between germline ends came to 12 bases. Germline-derived CDR1 and CDR2 are SGHTA and FQGNSA. This CDR3 has 15 residues. In DNA, the CDR3 is TGTGCCAGCAGCTTAGCGCGCCAGGCCGGAGAGACCCAGTACTTC. Its translation is CASSLARQAGETQYF. Full variable domain (rest looked up from reference TRBV7-2 and TRBJ2-5): GAGVSQSPSNKVTEKGKDVELRCDPISGHTALYWYRQSLGQGLEFLIYFQGNSAPDKSGLPSDRFSAERTGGSVSTLTIQRTQQEDSAVYLCASSLARQAGETQYFGPGTRLLVL.

This rearrangement joins TRBV27 to TRBJ2-5, with D unresolved. From germline, CDR1 is MNHEY and CDR2 SMNVEV (reference sequence). V was shortened by 1 base and J by 4 bases, with 19 bases between the two germline ends. The CDR3 is 17 amino acids. The CDR3: CASSLYPQSPRLETQYF. The CDR3 nucleotides read TGTGCCAGCAGTTTATACCCCCAGAGTCCGCGGCTAGAGACCCAGTACTTC.

V is TRBV7-2 and J is TRBJ2-7; possible D gene TRBD2, 6 bases. With 5 bases removed from V and 7 bases from J, the gap between germline ends came to 24 bases. Germline V gene sequence: CDR1 SGHTA, CDR2 FQGNSA. The CDR3 is 16 amino acids. CDR3 coding DNA: TGTGCCAGCAGCCCCCAAGGCGGGATCCCAACGGGGGAGCAGTACTTC. This gives the protein CASSPQGGIPTGEQYF. The variable domain in full, completed from reference TRBV7-2 and TRBJ2-7, reads GAGVSQSPSNKVTEKGKDVELRCDPISGHTALYWYRQSLGQGLEFLIYFQGNSAPDKSGLPSDRFSAERTGGSVSTLTIQRTQQEDSAVYLCASSPQGGIPTGEQYFGPGTRLTVT.

The chain has TRBV7-9 and TRBJ1-4; D is perhaps TRBD1 (6 bases). Germline lookup yields CDR1 SEHNR and CDR2 FQNEAQ (reference sequence). This CDR3 has 14 residues. Between the trimmed V and J ends, which lost 5 bases and 8 bases, there was a span of 15 bases. The chain's CDR3 is CASSPWSGDEKLFF. The CDR3 nucleotides are TGTGCCAGCAGCCCCTGGTCAGGGGACGAAAAACTGTTTTTT. Drawing the rest from reference TRBV7-9 and TRBJ1-4, the complete variable domain is DTGVSQNPRHKITKRGQNVTFRCDPISEHNRLYWYRQTLGQGPEFLTYFQNEAQLEKSRLLSDRFSAERPKGSFSTLEIQRTEQGDSAMYLCASSPWSGDEKLFFGSGTQLSVL.

This chain uses TRBV4-3 with TRBJ2-5; possible D gene TRBD2, 5 bases. CDR3 size: 18 residues. Looked up from germline, CDR1 is LGHNA and CDR2 is YSLEER. Trimming took 0 bases from V and 2 from J, leaving 19 bases between them. CDR3 nucleotide sequence: TGCGCCAGCAGCCAAGAGCGGGTTGGGGATAGTACTCAAGAGACCCAGTACTTC. Protein product: CASSQERVGDSTQETQYF.

The rearrangement uses TRBV19 and TRBJ2-1; a weak D match, TRBD1 (5 bases). There are 14 residues in the CDR3. Trimming removed 3 bases at V and 7 bases at J, with 13 bases between. Germline CDR1 and CDR2: LNHDA and SQIVND (reference sequence). The CDR3 loop reads CASSIPGQVNEQFF. CDR3 bases: TGTGCCAGTAGTATTCCAGGGCAGGTAAATGAGCAGTTCTTC.

V and J are TRBV7-2 and TRBJ2-3, with 7 bases aligning to TRBD1. Germline V gene sequence: CDR1 SGHTA, CDR2 FQGNSA. The CDR3 has 16 amino acids. V trimming: 8 bases; J trimming: 4 bases; junction bases outside the gene matches: 15. CDR3 sequence reads: CASASWGTVGADTQYF. Here the CDR3 DNA reads TGTGCCAGCGCTTCCTGGGGGACAGTAGGAGCAGATACGCAGTATTTT.

This clone has only one observation. The chain carries TRBV12-3 or TRBV12-4 and TRBJ1-6, with D possibly TRBD1 on 6 matching bases. The CDR3 runs 13 residues. Trimming stripped 6 bases from V and 5 bases from J, with 8 bases between. CDR3 sequence (DNA): TGTGCCAGCAGAAAGGGGGATAATTCACCCCTCCACTTT. Translated: CASRKGDNSPLHF.

The chain employs TRBV28 and TRBJ2-1; TRBD1 agrees at 7 bases. The CDR3 consists of 15 residues. J gave up 4 bases and V 7 bases, and 10 bases lay outside the gene matches. From germline, CDR1 is MDHEN and CDR2 SYDVKM. The CDR3, as DNA: TGTGCCAGCAACCCCCGGACAGGAAAATACAATGAGCAGTTCTTC. Translating it yields CASNPRTGKYNEQFF.

This chain uses TRBV12-3 or TRBV12-4 with TRBJ2-7, with D uncertain. V was clipped by 3 bases and J by 2 bases, with 5 bases between them. The CDR3 sequence is 12 residues long. In nucleotides, the CDR3 is TGTGCCAGCAGTTTCAGGACCTACGAGCAGTACTTC. This sequence encodes CASSFRTYEQYF.

The chain has TRBV2 and TRBJ2-5; D is possibly TRBD2 (6 bases). CDR1 and CDR2 (germline): SNHLY, FYNNEI. Trimming took 4 bases from V and 5 from J, leaving 14 bases between them. The CDR3 loop spans 14 amino acids. DNA of the CDR3: TGTGCCAGCAGTGTGGCTAGCGACGGGGAGACCCAGTACTTC. This encodes CASSVASDGETQYF.

The chain uses TRBV7-9 and TRBJ1-4, with D tentatively TRBD1 (6 bases). The CDR3 runs 16 residues. The V gene lost 5 bases and the J gene lost 5 bases, with 18 bases spanning the gap. Germline V gene sequence: CDR1 SEHNR, CDR2 FQNEAQ (reference sequence). The CDR3 here is CASSPLPTGGNEKLFF. CDR3 DNA: TGTGCCAGCAGCCCCCTGCCGACAGGTGGAAATGAAAAACTGTTTTTT.

This chain's CDR3 is CASSPHLAGRYNEQFF. CDR3 in DNA: TGTGCCAGCAGCCCCCACCTAGCGGGGAGGTACAATGAGCAGTTCTTC. The J gene is TRBJ2-1, the V gene TRBV13, with 9 bases lining up with TRBD2. CDR1 is PRHDT and CDR2 is FYEKMQ in the germline V gene (reference sequence). The ends lost 5 bases at V and 4 bases at J; junction bases unmatched: 9. The CDR3 spans 16 residues.

V and J are TRBV7-8 and TRBJ1-2; D uncertain. The germline V gene has CDR1 SGHVS and CDR2 FQNEAQ. This CDR3 is 11 amino acids long. V was trimmed by 5 bases and J by 8 bases, leaving 9 bases between them. Here the CDR3 reads CASSPLGGYTF. The CDR3 DNA sequence: TGTGCCAGCAGCCCCCTCGGGGGCTACACCTTC.

The rearrangement links TRBV6-5 to TRBJ1-2, with D perhaps matching TRBD1 (5 bases). V gave up 0 bases and J gave up 3 bases, with 11 bases separating them. The V gene's germline CDR1 is MNHEY and CDR2 SVGAGI. This CDR3 has 15 amino acids. The CDR3 sequence: CASSYSRGADYGYTF. CDR3 bases: TGTGCCAGCAGTTACTCGCGGGGCGCGGACTATGGCTACACCTTC.

The rearrangement uses TRBV5-8 and TRBJ2-1; unclear D gene. The germline V gene encodes CDR1 SGHTS and CDR2 YDEGEE. This CDR3 is 13 amino acids long. Trimming shortened V by 4 bases and J by 6 bases, and 11 bases separated the two germline ends. The CDR3 DNA reads as TGTGCCAGCAGCGAAGATCCTATCAATGAGCAGTTCTTC. Amino acid sequence: CASSEDPINEQFF.

The rearrangement joins TRBV20-1 to TRBJ2-2, with TRBD2 matching over 11 bases. With V trimmed by 3 bases and J by 3 bases, 9 bases remained unmatched. Germline loops: CDR1 DFQATT, CDR2 SNEGSKA (reference sequence). The CDR3 extends over 17 amino acids. Written as DNA, the CDR3 is TGCAGTGCTAGTTCCCCTAGCGGGGGGCCTTACACCGGGGAGCTGTTTTTT. This sequence encodes CSASSPSGGPYTGELFF.

The CDR3, as DNA: TGTGCCACCAAGGACTCTTACACAGATACGCAGTATTTT. This gives the protein CATKDSYTDTQYF. The chain links TRBV24-1 to TRBJ2-3; D may be TRBD2 (5 bases). The germline V gene encodes CDR1 KGHDR and CDR2 SFDVKD. V lost 8 bases and J lost 2, with 10 bases in between. This CDR3 has 13 amino acids.

The chain couples TRBV5-6 to TRBJ1-2, with D perhaps matching TRBD1 (5 bases). The CDR3 is 13 residues long. Trimming left V 0 bases short and J 7 bases short, with 10 bases between. The germline gives CDR1 SGHDT, CDR2 YYEEEE. In nucleotides, the CDR3 is TGTGCCAGCAGCTTGGGAGTCGGGGGTGGCTACACCTTC. It encodes CASSLGVGGGYTF.

This rearrangement joins TRBV5-6 to TRBJ2-5; tentatively, D is TRBD1 (6 bases). Trimming took 3 bases from V and 0 from J, leaving 12 bases between them. CDR1 and CDR2 (germline): SGHDT, YYEEEE. This CDR3 is 15 amino acids long. Here the CDR3 reads CASSSPGTYQETQYF. The CDR3 DNA sequence: TGTGCCAGCAGCTCCCCAGGGACATACCAAGAGACCCAGTACTTC.

The chain is built from TRBV20-1 and TRBJ1-2; weak D call: TRBD1 (5 bases). In germline, CDR1 is DFQATT, CDR2 SNEGSKA (reference sequence). This CDR3 is built from 11 residues. Trimming removed 1 base from V and 6 bases from J, with 6 bases in between. CDR3 bases: TGCAGTGCTAGAGTAGGGGATGGCTACACCTTC. This gives the protein CSARVGDGYTF.

This chain connects TRBV19 to TRBJ2-3, with TRBD1 identical over 11 bases. CDR1 and CDR2 from the germline V gene are LNHDA and SQIVND (reference sequence). The V gene end was trimmed by 6 bases and the J gene end by 5 bases; junction bases not matched to a gene: 16. This CDR3 spans 18 amino acids. This CDR3 reads CASSHLAGTGGSVDTQYF. CDR3 DNA: TGTGCCAGTAGCCACTTGGCGGGGACAGGGGGTTCTGTAGATACGCAGTATTTT.

The chain couples TRBV25-1 to TRBJ2-1; TRBD2 aligns across 7 bases. CDR1 is MGHDK, CDR2 SYGVNS, per germline. The ends lost 1 base at V and 3 bases at J; junction bases unmatched: 9. The CDR3 sequence is 17 residues long. The CDR3 DNA is TGTGCCAGCAGTGAATCAACGGCTAGCGGTTTCTACAATGAGCAGTTCTTC. Its protein product is CASSESTASGFYNEQFF.

The genes are TRBV7-6 and TRBJ1-5; 8 bases line up with TRBD1. Unmatched junction bases numbered 16, after V lost 0 bases and J lost 9 bases. The CDR3 has 18 residues. CDR1 SGHVS and CDR2 FNYEAQ come from the germline V gene. The CDR3 nucleotides read TGTGCCAGCAGCTTAGCGATTCCTCAGGGGGCGATTTTTTTGCCCCAGCATTTT. As protein: CASSLAIPQGAIFLPQHF.

The genes are TRBV3-1 (or the pseudogene TRBV3-2) and TRBJ1-2, with D unclear. Germline V gene sequence: CDR1 LGHDT, CDR2 YNNKEL (reference sequence). The CDR3 consists of 14 residues. Between the trimmed V and J ends, which lost 1 base and 0 bases, there was a span of 6 bases. Here the CDR3 DNA reads TGTGCCAGCAGCCAAGGTGCAGCTAACTATGGCTACACCTTC. Encoded protein: CASSQGAANYGYTF.